This section outlines one T cell receptor (beta chain) sequence together with its context. The antigen remains unidentified. This sample is drawn from a study of vaccination and CD4 T cells after COVID-19. Study background: Researchers treated cells with overlapping spike peptides taken from SARS-CoV-2, HCoV-NL63, HCoV-OC43 and HCoV-229E.

Treatment meaning: 10-day PBMC culture with coronavirus spike peptide pools or control peptides (ViraFEST assay). Sequenced with the Oncomine TCR Beta short-read assay was DNA taken from cultured CD4+ T cells. TCRdb analysed the PCR reads with MiXCR anew, one entry per CDR3 protein. The profile shows over 9,000 distinct CDR3 sequences, under 65% of them singletons. The V gene's germline CDR1 is MNHNS and CDR2 SASEGT. Trimming took off 1 base at V and 1 base at J, with 13 bases between the two ends. This CDR3 is 16 amino acids long. The material sequenced was CD4+ T cells from blood, cultured in vitro. This TCR was recovered from a human donor who had recovered from COVID-19. The rearrangement joins TRBV6-1 to TRBJ2-5; tentatively, D is TRBD2 (6 bases). CDR3 region: CASSEVGPGVQETQYF. The CDR3 nucleotides are TGTGCCAGCAGTGAAGTTGGCCCGGGGGTCCAAGAGACCCAGTACTTC.